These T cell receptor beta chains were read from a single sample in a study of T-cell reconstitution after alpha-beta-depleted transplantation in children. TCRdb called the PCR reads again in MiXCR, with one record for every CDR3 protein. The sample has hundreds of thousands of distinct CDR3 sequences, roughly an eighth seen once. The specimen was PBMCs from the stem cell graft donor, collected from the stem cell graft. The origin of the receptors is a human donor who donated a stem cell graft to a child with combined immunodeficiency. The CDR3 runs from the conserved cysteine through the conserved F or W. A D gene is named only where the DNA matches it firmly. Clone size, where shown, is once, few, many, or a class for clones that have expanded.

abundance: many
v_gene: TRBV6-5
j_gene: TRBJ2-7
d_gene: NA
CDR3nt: TGTGCCAGCAGGGGTAAGGACTACGAGCAGTACTTC
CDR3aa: CASRGKDYEQYF

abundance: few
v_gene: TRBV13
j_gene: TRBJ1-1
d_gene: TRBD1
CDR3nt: TGTGCCAGCAGCTTAAAGGGACAGGGGACTGAAGCTTTCTTT
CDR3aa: CASSLKGQGTEAFF

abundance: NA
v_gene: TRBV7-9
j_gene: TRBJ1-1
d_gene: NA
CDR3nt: TGTGCCAGCGGTAGTTATACGAACACTGAAGCTTTCTTT
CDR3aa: CASGSYTNTEAFF

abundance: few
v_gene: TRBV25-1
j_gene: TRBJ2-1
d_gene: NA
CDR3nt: TGTGCCAGCAGTGAATTAGGGGCAGGGGACCACAATGAGCAGTTCTTC
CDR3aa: CASSELGAGDHNEQFF

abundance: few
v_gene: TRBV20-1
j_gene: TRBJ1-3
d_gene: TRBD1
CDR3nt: TGCAGTGCTGGGGACGGGACAGGGGTAGGAAACACCATATATTTT
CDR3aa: CSAGDGTGVGNTIYF

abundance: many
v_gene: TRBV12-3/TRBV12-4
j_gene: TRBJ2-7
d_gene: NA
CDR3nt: TGTGCCAGCAGTTTAGGGGGTTATGGCGAGCAGTACTTC
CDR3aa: CASSLGGYGEQYF

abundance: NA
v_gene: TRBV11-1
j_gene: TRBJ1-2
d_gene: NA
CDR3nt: TGTGCCAGCAGCACGACCATTAGGCGAGGGGCGGAGGATAATGGCTACACCTTC
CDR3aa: CASSTTIRRGAEDNGYTF

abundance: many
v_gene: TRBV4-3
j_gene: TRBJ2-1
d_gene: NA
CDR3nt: TGCGCCAGCAGCCAAGATAGACGAACCTACAATGAGCAGTTCTTC
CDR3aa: CASSQDRRTYNEQFF

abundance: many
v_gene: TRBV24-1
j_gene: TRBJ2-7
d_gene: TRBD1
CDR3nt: TGTGCCACCAGAGACAGGGGGCAAAACGAGCAGTACTTC
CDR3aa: CATRDRGQNEQYF

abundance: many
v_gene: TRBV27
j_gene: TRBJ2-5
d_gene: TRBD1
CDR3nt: TGTGCCAGCAGTTTCGCCGGGACAGGGGGTCAAGAGACCCAGTACTTC
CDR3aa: CASSFAGTGGQETQYF

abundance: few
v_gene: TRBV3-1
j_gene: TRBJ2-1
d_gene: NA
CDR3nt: TGTGCCAGCAGCCAAGTCACGTCAGACAATGAGCAGTTCTTC
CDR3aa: CASSQVTSDNEQFF